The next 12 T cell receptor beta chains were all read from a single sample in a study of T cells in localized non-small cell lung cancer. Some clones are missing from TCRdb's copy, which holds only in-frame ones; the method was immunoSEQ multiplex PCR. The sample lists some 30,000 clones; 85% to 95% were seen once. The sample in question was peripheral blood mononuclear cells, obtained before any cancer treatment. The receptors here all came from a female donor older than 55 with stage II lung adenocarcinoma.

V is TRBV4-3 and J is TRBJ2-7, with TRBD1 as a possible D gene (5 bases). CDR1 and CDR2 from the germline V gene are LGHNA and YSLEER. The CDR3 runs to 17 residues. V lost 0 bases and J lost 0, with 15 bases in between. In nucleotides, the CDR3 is TGCGCCAGCAGCCAAGATCAAACAGGCGCGTTCTCCTACGAGCAGTACTTC. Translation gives CASSQDQTGAFSYEQYF.

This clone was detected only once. The CDR3 DNA reads as TGCGCCAGCAGCTTCATCGGGACTAGCGGCTACAATGAGCAGTTCTTC. Its translation: CASSFIGTSGYNEQFF. The V gene is TRBV5-1, the J gene TRBJ2-1, with 11 positions matching TRBD2. The length of the CDR3 is 16 residues. CDR1 is SGHRS, CDR2 YFSETQ, per germline. V was clipped by 2 bases and J by 3 bases; unmatched bases: 4.

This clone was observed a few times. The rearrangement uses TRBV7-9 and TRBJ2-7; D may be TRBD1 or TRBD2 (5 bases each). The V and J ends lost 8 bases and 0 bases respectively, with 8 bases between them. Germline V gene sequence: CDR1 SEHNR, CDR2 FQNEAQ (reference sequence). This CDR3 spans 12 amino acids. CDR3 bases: TGTGCCAGCGGGGACGGCTCCTACGAGCAGTACTTC. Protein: CASGDGSYEQYF.

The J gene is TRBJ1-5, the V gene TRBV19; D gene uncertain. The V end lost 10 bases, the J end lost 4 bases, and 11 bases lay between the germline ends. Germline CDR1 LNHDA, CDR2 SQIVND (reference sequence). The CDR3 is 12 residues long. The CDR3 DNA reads TGTGCCACCAACTTCCCGAATCAGCCCCAGCATTTT. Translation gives CATNFPNQPQHF.

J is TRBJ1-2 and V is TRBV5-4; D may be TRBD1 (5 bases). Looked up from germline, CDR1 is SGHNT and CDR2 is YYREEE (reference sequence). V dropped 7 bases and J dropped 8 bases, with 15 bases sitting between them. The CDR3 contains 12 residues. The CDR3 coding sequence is TGTGCCAGCGCCTCGGGGGGTCGCGGCTACACCTTC. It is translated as CASASGGRGYTF.

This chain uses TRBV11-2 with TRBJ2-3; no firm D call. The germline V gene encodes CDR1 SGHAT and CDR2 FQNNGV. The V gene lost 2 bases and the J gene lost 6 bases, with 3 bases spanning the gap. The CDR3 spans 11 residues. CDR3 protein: CASSLSDTQYF. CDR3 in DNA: TGTGCCAGCAGCTTAAGCGATACGCAGTATTTT. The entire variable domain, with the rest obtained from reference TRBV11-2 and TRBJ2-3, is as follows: EAGVAQSPRYKIIEKRQSVAFWCNPISGHATLYWYQQILGQGPKLLIQFQNNGVVDDSQLPKDRFSAERLKGVDSTLKIQPAKLEDSAVYLCASSLSDTQYFGPGTRLTVL.

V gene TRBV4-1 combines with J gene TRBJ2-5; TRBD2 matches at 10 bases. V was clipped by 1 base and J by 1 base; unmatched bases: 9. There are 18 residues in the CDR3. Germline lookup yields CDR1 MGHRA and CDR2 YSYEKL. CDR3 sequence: CASSQAEGLAGAQETQYF. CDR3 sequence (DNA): TGCGCCAGCAGCCAAGCGGAGGGGCTAGCGGGGGCCCAAGAGACCCAGTACTTC.

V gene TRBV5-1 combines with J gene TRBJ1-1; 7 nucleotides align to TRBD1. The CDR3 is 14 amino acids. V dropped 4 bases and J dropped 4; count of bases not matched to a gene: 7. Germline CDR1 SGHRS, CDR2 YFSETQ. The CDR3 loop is CASSTGTAGTEAFF. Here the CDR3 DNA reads TGCGCCAGCAGCACCGGGACAGCTGGCACTGAAGCTTTCTTT.

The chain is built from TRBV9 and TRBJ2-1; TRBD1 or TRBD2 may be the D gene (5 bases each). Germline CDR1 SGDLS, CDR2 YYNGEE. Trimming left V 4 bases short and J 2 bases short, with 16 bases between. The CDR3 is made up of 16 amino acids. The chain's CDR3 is CASSQDGTRTYNEQFF. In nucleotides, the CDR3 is TGTGCCAGCAGCCAGGACGGGACCCGGACCTACAATGAGCAGTTCTTC.

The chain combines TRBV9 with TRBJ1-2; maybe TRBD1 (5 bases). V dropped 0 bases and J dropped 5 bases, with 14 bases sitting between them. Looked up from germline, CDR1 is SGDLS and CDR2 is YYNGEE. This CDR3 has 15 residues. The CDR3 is CASSVEGRGSYGYTF. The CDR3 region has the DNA TGTGCCAGCAGCGTAGAGGGTCGGGGCTCGTATGGCTACACCTTC.

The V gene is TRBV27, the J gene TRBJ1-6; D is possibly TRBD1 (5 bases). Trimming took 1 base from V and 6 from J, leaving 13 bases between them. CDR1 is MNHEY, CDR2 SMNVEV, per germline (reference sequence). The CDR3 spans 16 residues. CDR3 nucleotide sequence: TGTGCCAGCAGTTTATTGAGCAGGGAAGGTAATTCACCCCTCCACTTT. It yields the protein CASSLLSREGNSPLHF.

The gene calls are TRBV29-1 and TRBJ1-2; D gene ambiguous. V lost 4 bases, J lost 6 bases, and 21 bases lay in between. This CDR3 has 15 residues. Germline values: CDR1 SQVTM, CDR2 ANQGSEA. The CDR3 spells CSVGGLVGVINGYTF. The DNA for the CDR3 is TGCAGCGTTGGCGGCTTGGTGGGAGTTATCAATGGCTACACCTTC.